The subject of this entry is one T cell receptor beta chain. An amount of RNA that ranged from roughly 0.5 to 1 ug was reverse transcribed with random hexamers. TCR beta CDR3 was amplified by immunoSEQ multiplex PCR. This amplification extended across 54 Vbeta and 13 Jbeta segments. TCRdb called the immunoSEQ multiplex PCR reads again in MiXCR, with one record for every CDR3 protein. The profile shows over 130,000 distinct CDR3 sequences, about 95% of them singletons. This sample is part of a study of CD8 T cells in Susac syndrome. Overall study context: Within the group of sequenced Susac syndrome patients, six had active disease and roughly eight were in remission.

Trimming took off 4 bases at V and 5 bases at J, with 13 bases between the two ends. The CDR3 length is 13 residues. The germline gives CDR1 SGDLS, CDR2 YYNGEE. Sequencing targeted TCR beta in blood CD8+ and CD4+ T cells. The TCR sequence derives from a human donor with Susac syndrome. The chain links TRBV9 to TRBJ2-7; D remains ambiguous. Sequenced material: CD4+ T cells from PBMCs. The CDR3 reads CASSLGLFDEQYF. The CDR3 region has the DNA TGTGCCAGCAGCTTGGGTCTCTTTGACGAGCAGTACTTC.